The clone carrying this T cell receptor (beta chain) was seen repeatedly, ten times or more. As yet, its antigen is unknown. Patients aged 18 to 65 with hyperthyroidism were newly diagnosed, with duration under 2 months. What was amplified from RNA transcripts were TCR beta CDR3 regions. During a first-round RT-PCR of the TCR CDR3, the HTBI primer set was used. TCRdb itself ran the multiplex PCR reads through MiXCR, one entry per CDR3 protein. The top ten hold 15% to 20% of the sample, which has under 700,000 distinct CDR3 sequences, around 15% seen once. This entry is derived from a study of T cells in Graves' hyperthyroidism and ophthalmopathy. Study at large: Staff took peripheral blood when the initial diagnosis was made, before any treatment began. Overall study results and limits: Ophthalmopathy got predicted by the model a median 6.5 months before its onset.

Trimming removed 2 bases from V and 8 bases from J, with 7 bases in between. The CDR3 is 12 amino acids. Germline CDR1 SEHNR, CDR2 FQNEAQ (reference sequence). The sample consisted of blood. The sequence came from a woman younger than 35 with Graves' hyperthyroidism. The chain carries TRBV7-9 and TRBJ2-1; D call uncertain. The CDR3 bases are TGTGCCAGCAGCTTAACATCGGATGAGCAGTTCTTC. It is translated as CASSLTSDEQFF.